What follows are 8 T cell receptor beta chains derived from one specimen sequenced in a study of blood T cell repertoires in COVID-19. Generated by immunoSEQ multiplex PCR, the TCRdb table keeps only in-frame clones and is missing some. The table has about 24,000 clones, about nine tenths seen once. Sequenced input: peripheral blood. The source is a man in his fifties with active COVID-19.

The chain links TRBV2 to TRBJ1-6, with no clear D. The CDR3 consists of 16 residues. The germline CDR1 and CDR2 sequences are SNHLY and FYNNEI. Trimming cost V 2 bases and J 6 bases, with 14 bases left between them. CDR3 amino acids: CASSEIRRQSNSPLHF. CDR3 in DNA: TGTGCCAGCAGTGAAATACGGCGGCAGTCTAATTCACCCCTCCACTTT.

The chain couples TRBV3-1 (or the pseudogene TRBV3-2) to TRBJ1-5; TRBD1 is a possible D gene (5 bases). Germline V gene data show CDR1 as LGHDT and CDR2 as YNNKEL (reference sequence). The V end was cut by 3 bases, the J end by 4 bases, with 19 bases between. The CDR3 extends over 17 amino acids. The chain's CDR3 is CASSHTLLDKGNQPQHF. The CDR3 nucleotides read TGTGCCAGCAGCCACACACTCCTAGACAAGGGGAATCAGCCCCAGCATTTT.

The CDR3 nucleotides read TGCGCCAGCAGTGAGGGTGGAAGCTCCTACAATGAGCAGTTCTTC. It is translated as CASSEGGSSYNEQFF. The rearrangement uses TRBV5-1 and TRBJ2-1, with D possibly TRBD2 on 5 matching bases. Trimming removed 5 bases from V and 0 bases from J, with 12 bases in between. Per the germline V gene, CDR1 is SGHRS and CDR2 is YFSETQ. The CDR3 length is 15 residues.

This chain joins TRBV20-1 and TRBJ1-1; D ambiguous. Between the trimmed V and J ends, which lost 7 bases and 1 base, there was a span of 7 bases. Per the germline V gene, CDR1 is DFQATT and CDR2 is SNEGSKA (reference sequence). This CDR3 spans 11 amino acids. CDR3 sequence reads: CSEAGNTEAFF. CDR3 DNA sequence: TGCAGTGAGGCGGGGAACACTGAAGCTTTCTTT.

This chain links TRBV20-1 with TRBJ2-5; D call uncertain. Between the trimmed V and J ends, which lost 3 bases and 5 bases, there was a span of 4 bases. Germline assignment: CDR1 DFQATT and CDR2 SNEGSKA (reference sequence). This CDR3 spans 10 amino acids. The CDR3 bases are TGCAGTGCTAGGGAGGAGACCCAGTACTTC. Its translation is CSAREETQYF.

The chain couples TRBV10-3 to TRBJ1-1; 7 positions match TRBD1. The CDR3 runs 14 residues. V shed 6 bases and J 0 bases; nucleotides not matched to a gene: 4. Germline V gives CDR1 ENHRY, CDR2 SYGVKD. CDR3 region: CAIRLGQMNTEAFF. The CDR3 DNA reads as TGTGCCATCAGGTTGGGACAGATGAACACTGAAGCTTTCTTT.

To note about this clone: This same CDR3 is encoded by further DNA sequences in the sample. The CDR3 bases are TGTGCCACCCGGGGGGCTGGGGCCAACGTCCTGACTTTC. Protein: CATRGAGANVLTF. The rearrangement uses TRBV28 and TRBJ2-6, with 7 bases that match TRBD2. Germline CDR1 MDHEN, CDR2 SYDVKM. The V and J ends lost 10 bases and 2 bases, in that order; junction bases with no gene match: 2. The CDR3 contains 13 residues.

The chain recombines TRBV5-6 with TRBJ2-3, with 8 bases matching TRBD1. The CDR3 covers 13 residues. Per germline, CDR1 SGHDT and CDR2 YYEEEE. The trim removed 2 bases at V and 4 bases at J, leaving 0 bases unmatched. Here the CDR3 DNA reads TGTGCCAGCAGCTTCAGGGGGCCAGATACGCAGTATTTT. As protein: CASSFRGPDTQYF.